This TCR beta chain was profiled in a study of blood T cell repertoires in COVID-19. About the research overall: Sites in the United States, Italy and Spain provided acute and convalescent COVID-19 samples. T cells, B-cell-depleted T cells, or PBMCs provided the cDNA or gDNA that served as material.

Study processing details: Amplification from reference gene primers served as the basis for estimated nucleated cell counts. Measured with immunoSEQ multiplex PCR; TCRdb has only the in-frame clones, and not every one. From that table come the V and J calls and clone size; the DNA was used to work out D and trimming. This sample yields 95,000 to 150,000 clones, of which 60% to 85% are seen a single time; 2% to 2.5% belongs to the top ten. The CDR3 spans 13 residues. Germline V gives CDR1 SGHKS, CDR2 YYEKEE (reference sequence). V was trimmed by 4 bases and J by 4 bases, leaving 8 bases between them. Material: peripheral blood. The rearrangement links TRBV5-5 to TRBJ1-4, with D maybe TRBD1 (5 bases). The sequence derives from a man in his sixties or seventies with acute or convalescent COVID-19. DNA of the CDR3: TGTGCCAGCAGCCCGACAGTTAATGAAAAACTGTTTTTT. Its protein is CASSPTVNEKLFF.